This record concerns one T cell receptor beta chain sequence. Authors' processing steps: For nucleated cells, counts were estimated from reference gene primer amplification. Sequencing used immunoSEQ multiplex PCR; TCRdb keeps in-frame clones, though not all of them. That table is the source of V, J and clone size, and D and trimming were worked out from the DNA. The repertoire includes roughly 170,000 clones, less than 85% of them detected once, and approximately 7.6% sits in the top ten. The data are from a study of blood T cell repertoires in COVID-19. Study summary: The United States, Italy and Spain were the sources of the acute and convalescent COVID-19 samples. T cells, B-cell-depleted T cells, or PBMCs provided the cDNA or gDNA that served as material.

During active infection, Seattle patients enrolled and were then monitored through disease. Trimming cost V 9 bases and J 2 bases; bases outside gene matches: 4. This CDR3 comprises 16 residues. Germline lookup yields CDR1 KGHDR and CDR2 SFDVKD. The sequencing input was peripheral blood. The sequence came from a woman aged 60 to 75 with COVID-19, enrolled during active disease. This chain joins TRBV24-1 and TRBJ2-6; TRBD1 matches 12 bases. DNA for the CDR3: TGTGCCACCGGGACAGGGGGCGCGACTGGGGCCAACGTCCTGACTTTC. It encodes CATGTGGATGANVLTF.